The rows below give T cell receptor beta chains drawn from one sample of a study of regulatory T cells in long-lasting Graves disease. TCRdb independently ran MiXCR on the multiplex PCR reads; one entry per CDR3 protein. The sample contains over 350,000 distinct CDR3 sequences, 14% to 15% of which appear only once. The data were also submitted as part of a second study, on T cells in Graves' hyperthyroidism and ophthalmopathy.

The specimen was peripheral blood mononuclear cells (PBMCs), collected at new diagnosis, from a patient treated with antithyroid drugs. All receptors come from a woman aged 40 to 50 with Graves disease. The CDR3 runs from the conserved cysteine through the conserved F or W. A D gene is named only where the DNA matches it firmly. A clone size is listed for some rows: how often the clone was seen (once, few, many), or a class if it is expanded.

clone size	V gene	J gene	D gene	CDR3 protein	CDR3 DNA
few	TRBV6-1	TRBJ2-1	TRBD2	CASRGGTSGNEQFF	TGTGCCAGCCGTGGGGGGACTAGCGGCAATGAGCAGTTCTTC
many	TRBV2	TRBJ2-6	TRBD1	CASSEAGTGALNSGANVLTF	TGTGCCAGCAGTGAAGCGGGAACAGGGGCCCTAAACTCTGGGGCCAACGTCCTGACTTTC
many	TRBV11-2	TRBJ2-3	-	CASSLGRQVTSTDTQYF	TGTGCCAGCAGCTTAGGAAGGCAGGTCACTAGCACAGATACGCAGTATTTT
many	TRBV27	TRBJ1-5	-	CASSLQWGNQPQHF	TGTGCCAGCAGTCTCCAGTGGGGGAATCAGCCCCAGCATTTT
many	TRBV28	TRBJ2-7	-	CASSRPFYEQYF	TGTGCCAGCAGTCGTCCCTTCTACGAGCAGTACTTC
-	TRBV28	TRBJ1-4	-	CASSSVGGTNEKLFF	TGTGCCAGCAGTTCCGTCGGAGGCACTAATGAAAAACTGTTTTTT
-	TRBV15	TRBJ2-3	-	CATNPTRWADTQYF	TGTGCCACTAACCCTACGAGGTGGGCAGATACGCAGTATTTT
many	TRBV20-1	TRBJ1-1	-	CSARDAGKNTEAFF	TGCAGTGCTAGAGATGCAGGGAAGAACACTGAAGCTTTCTTT
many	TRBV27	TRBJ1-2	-	CASSPTFGTDNYGYTF	TGTGCCAGCAGTCCAACCTTCGGGACGGATAACTATGGCTACACCTTC
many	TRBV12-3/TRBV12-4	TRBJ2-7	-	CASNKHNSYEQYF	TGTGCCAGCAACAAACATAACTCCTACGAGCAGTACTTC
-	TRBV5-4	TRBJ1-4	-	CASSLTDSFGSKLFF	TGTGCCAGCAGCTTGACGGACTCGTTTGGGTCAAAACTGTTTTTT
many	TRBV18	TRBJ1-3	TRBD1	CASSAGQTNTIYF	TGTGCCAGCTCAGCGGGACAGACTAACACCATATATTTT
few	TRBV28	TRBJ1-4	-	CASSLADELFF	TGTGCCAGCAGTTTGGCAGACGAACTGTTTTTT
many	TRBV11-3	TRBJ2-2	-	CASSLARWNTGELFF	TGTGCCAGCAGCTTAGCACGGTGGAACACCGGGGAGCTGTTTTTT
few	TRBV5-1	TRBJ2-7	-	CASSLPRSYEQYF	TGCGCCAGCAGCTTGCCCCGCTCCTACGAGCAGTACTTC
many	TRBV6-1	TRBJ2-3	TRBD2	CASRRGRTDTQYF	TGTGCCAGCCGGCGGGGGAGGACAGATACGCAGTATTTT
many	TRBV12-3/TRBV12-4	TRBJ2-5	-	CASSLRTFSETQYF	TGTGCCAGCAGTTTAAGGACATTTTCCGAGACCCAGTACTTC
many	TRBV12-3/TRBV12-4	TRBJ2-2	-	CASSLGGGGELFF	TGTGCCAGCAGTTTAGGGGGCGGCGGGGAGCTGTTTTTT
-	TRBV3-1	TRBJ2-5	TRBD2	CASSQGTSGSVGLETQYF	TGTGCCAGCAGCCAGGGGACTAGCGGGAGTGTAGGGTTGGAGACCCAGTACTTC
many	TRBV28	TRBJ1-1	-	CASSPGPPDSGNTEAFF	TGTGCCAGCAGTCCCGGCCCCCCCGACAGTGGGAACACTGAAGCTTTCTTT
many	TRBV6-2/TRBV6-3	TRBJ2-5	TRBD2	CASSYGFSSGRAETQYF	TGTGCCAGCAGTTACGGGTTTAGTAGCGGGAGGGCGGAGACCCAGTACTTC
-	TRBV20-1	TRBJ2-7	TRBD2	CSARDALAGGYEQYF	TGCAGTGCTAGAGACGCACTAGCGGGAGGTTACGAGCAGTACTTC
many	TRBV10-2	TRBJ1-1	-	CARRDRPNTEAFF	TGCGCCAGACGAGACAGGCCGAACACTGAAGCTTTCTTT
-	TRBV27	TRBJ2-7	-	CASSLRRGRSEQYF	TGTGCCAGCAGTTTACGCAGGGGTAGGAGTGAGCAGTACTTC
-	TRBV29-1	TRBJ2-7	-	CSVVTGSSYKQYF	TGCAGCGTTGTAACAGGAAGCTCCTACAAGCAGTACTTC